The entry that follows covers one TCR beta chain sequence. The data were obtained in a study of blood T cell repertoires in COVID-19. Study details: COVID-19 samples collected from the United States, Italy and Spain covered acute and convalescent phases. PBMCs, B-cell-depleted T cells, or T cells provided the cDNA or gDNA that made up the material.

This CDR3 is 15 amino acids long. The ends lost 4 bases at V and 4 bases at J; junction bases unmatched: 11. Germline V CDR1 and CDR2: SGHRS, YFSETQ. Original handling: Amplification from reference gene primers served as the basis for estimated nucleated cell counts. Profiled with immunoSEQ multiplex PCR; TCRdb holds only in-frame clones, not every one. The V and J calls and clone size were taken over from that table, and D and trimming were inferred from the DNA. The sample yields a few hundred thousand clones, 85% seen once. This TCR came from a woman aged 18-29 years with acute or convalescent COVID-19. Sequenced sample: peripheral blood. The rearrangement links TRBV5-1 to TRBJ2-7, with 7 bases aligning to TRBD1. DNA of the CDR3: TGCGCCAGCAGCCTTTCTACAGGGGAACAATACGAGCAGTACTTC. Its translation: CASSLSTGEQYEQYF.